Sequencing of this TCR beta chain was carried out in a study of CD8 T cells in ankylosing spondylitis. The CDR3 covers 14 residues. V lost 4 bases, J lost 8 bases, and 11 bases stayed unmatched. Per the germline V gene, CDR1 is SGHRS and CDR2 is YFSETQ. One entry per CDR3 protein, called by TCRdb with MiXCR from the 5' RACE reads. The table includes about 260,000 distinct CDR3 sequences, 20% detected once. The receptor was derived from a male donor with ankylosing spondylitis or in good health (not recorded which). The sequenced material came from blood, either unsorted or a sorted T cell fraction (not recorded which). This chain links TRBV5-1 with TRBJ1-1; 7 bases fit TRBD1. The CDR3 region is CASSLTAGTEEAFF. The CDR3 DNA is TGCGCCAGCAGCCTTACCGCCGGGACAGAGGAAGCTTTCTTT.